Following are 12 T cell receptor beta chains from one sample sequenced in a study of shared clonotypes between healthy human individuals. Generated by immunoSEQ multiplex PCR, the TCRdb table keeps only in-frame clones and is missing some. The repertoire consists of roughly 510,000 clones, with about 75% occurring once and the leading ten covering approximately 12%. The sequencing sample was made of PBMCs. These TCRs come from a woman in her 40s in good health. Some clones in this sample may be carry-over from other donors' samples.

The rearrangement joins TRBV4-2 to TRBJ2-2; 9 nucleotides match TRBD1. Trimming at V came to 6 bases and at J to 5 bases, leaving 1 base not matched to a gene. The CDR3 contains 13 residues. CDR1 and CDR2 from the germline V gene are LGHNA and YNFKEQ. The CDR3 region is CASRQGATGELFF. CDR3 DNA: TGTGCCAGCAGACAGGGGGCAACCGGGGAGCTGTTTTTT.

The table lists this clone with a few counts. V and J are TRBV7-9 and TRBJ1-3; D possibly corresponds to TRBD1 (5 bases). From germline, CDR1 is SEHNR and CDR2 FQNEAQ (reference sequence). This CDR3 spans 16 amino acids. With 5 bases removed from V and 0 bases from J, the gap between germline ends came to 14 bases. CDR3 in amino acids: CASSPPGLTSGNTIYF. CDR3 nucleotides: TGTGCCAGCAGCCCCCCGGGACTTACCTCTGGAAACACCATATATTTT.

This chain connects TRBV5-1 to TRBJ1-3; unclear D gene. Germline V lookup: CDR1 SGHRS, CDR2 YFSETQ. CDR3 length: 16 amino acids. The V gene lost 0 bases and the J gene lost 0 bases, with 10 bases spanning the gap. CDR3 coding DNA: TGCGCCAGCAGCTTGGGATTTGCGAACTCTGGAAACACCATATATTTT. Residues: CASSLGFANSGNTIYF. The entire variable domain, with the rest obtained from reference TRBV5-1 and TRBJ1-3, is as follows: KAGVTQTPRYLIKTRGQQVTLSCSPISGHRSVSWYQQTPGQGLQFLFEYFSETQRNKGNFPGRFSGRQFSNSRSEMNVSTLELGDSALYLCASSLGFANSGNTIYFGEGSWLTVV.

This clone was recorded only once. V gene TRBV18 combines with J gene TRBJ1-5, with 7 bases that match TRBD1. The CDR3 contains 14 residues. CDR1 and CDR2 (germline): KGHSH, LQKENI. V lost 5 bases and J lost 6; bases outside the gene matches: 7. The CDR3 sequence: CASSEDRTFQPQHF. The CDR3 DNA reads TGTGCCAGCTCAGAGGACAGGACATTTCAGCCCCAGCATTTT.

The count of this clone is one. The rearrangement links TRBV30 to TRBJ2-3; D gene ambiguous. Trimming cost V 5 bases and J 0 bases, with 6 bases left between them. CDR1 is GTSNPN, CDR2 SVGIG, per germline (reference sequence). The CDR3 contains 12 residues. This chain's CDR3 is CAWSLSTDTQYF. The DNA for the CDR3 is TGTGCCTGGTCTCTGAGCACAGATACGCAGTATTTT.

In its sample, this clone was seen a few times. The chain uses TRBV30 and TRBJ1-5, with TRBD1 identical over 7 bases. This CDR3 is 14 amino acids long. V lost 1 base, J lost 9 bases, and 9 bases stayed unmatched. The germline gives CDR1 GTSNPN, CDR2 SVGIG (reference sequence). CDR3 DNA: TGTGCCTGGAGTGACGACAGGGAGTCTCGGCCCCAGCATTTT. It is translated as CAWSDDRESRPQHF.

V usage is TRBV18 and J usage is TRBJ2-3; D is uncertain. The CDR3 loop spans 19 amino acids. Germline lookup yields CDR1 KGHSH and CDR2 LQKENI. V lost 3 bases to trimming and J lost 0 bases, with 22 bases between them. This CDR3 reads CASSPLGFWRSPSTDTQYF. In DNA, the CDR3 is TGTGCCAGCTCACCTCTAGGGTTTTGGAGATCCCCTAGCACAGATACGCAGTATTTT.

The V and J genes are TRBV21-1 and TRBJ2-1. TRBV21-1 is described as a pseudogene. CDR3 length equals 15 residues. The CDR3 loop is CASSKGGSSYNEQFF. The DNA of the CDR3 is TGTGCCAGCAGCAAAGGGGGTAGCTCCTACAATGAGCAGTTCTTC.

This clone was picked up many times. Other DNA sequences in this specimen translate into the identical CDR3. The chain uses TRBV6-1 and TRBJ1-3, with a weak D call TRBD1 (6 bases). The V gene lost 7 bases and the J gene lost 4 bases, with 11 bases spanning the gap. CDR1 and CDR2 from the germline V gene are MNHNS and SASEGT. The CDR3 runs 13 residues. The DNA of the CDR3 is TGTGCCAGCACGGGGGACACAGGAAACACCATATATTTT. This gives the protein CASTGDTGNTIYF.

This chain connects TRBV29-1 to TRBJ2-1; the D is unclear. The CDR3 runs to 14 residues. V shed 0 bases and J shed 6 bases, with 12 bases lying between them. The germline gives CDR1 SQVTM, CDR2 ANQGSEA. CDR3 sequence reads: CSVEDRASANEQFF. In DNA, the CDR3 is TGCAGCGTTGAAGATAGGGCTAGTGCCAATGAGCAGTTCTTC.

V usage is TRBV30 and J usage is TRBJ2-6; D gene ambiguous. The CDR3 is 13 amino acids. The germline gives CDR1 GTSNPN, CDR2 SVGIG (reference sequence). The V and J ends lost 3 bases and 2 bases respectively, with 5 bases between them. DNA for the CDR3: TGTGCCTGGAGAATCCCTGGGGCCAACGTCCTGACTTTC. Its protein is CAWRIPGANVLTF.

The rearrangement joins TRBV7-9 to TRBJ2-1; 8 bases match TRBD2. Germline CDR1 SEHNR, CDR2 FQNEAQ (reference sequence). V gave up 1 base and J gave up 7 bases; unmatched junction bases: 6. The CDR3 contains 15 residues. The CDR3 here is CASSLEGGTRNEQFF. For the CDR3, the DNA is TGTGCCAGCAGCTTAGAGGGAGGGACTAGAAATGAGCAGTTCTTC.